At least ten counts were recorded for the clone carrying this T cell receptor beta chain. No antigen is known for it. The CDR3 consists of 15 residues. CDR1 is MNHEY, CDR2 SVGEGT, per germline. Trimming removed 1 base at V and 4 bases at J, with 11 bases between. The data derive from a study of glioma-infiltrating T cells. Study-level results: Gliomas, especially low-grade, showed above-expected tissue-blood divergence; non-neoplastic patients showed below.

Amplification of TCR alpha and beta CDR3 regions from RNA used iRepertoire nested multiplex PCR. Each CDR3 protein gets one entry after TCRdb re-called the multiplex PCR reads with MiXCR. The sample holds about 110,000 distinct CDR3 sequences, about 25% seen once. Input material: glioma tissue, nonneoplastic brain tissue, or PBMCs (not recorded which). This sequence joins TRBV6-2 or TRBV6-3 and TRBJ1-5; D ambiguous. The receptor was isolated from a human donor with low-grade glioma or glioblastoma, undergoing nonglioma brain surgery, or in good health (not recorded which). The CDR3 protein is CASSYFKTENQPQHF. DNA for the CDR3: TGTGCCAGCAGTTACTTCAAGACGGAAAATCAGCCCCAGCATTTT.